The 31 T cell receptor beta chains below come from one sample, sequenced in a study of read filtering for tumor transcriptome and immune sequencing. Molecular barcoded adaptors covering alpha/delta and beta/gamma chains were used on approximately 400 ng RNA. Each CDR3 protein gets one entry after TCRdb re-called the reads with MiXCR. The profile shows fewer than 150,000 distinct CDR3 sequences, roughly 13% of them singletons. Material: a population of CD138-negative cells sorted from bone marrow. Every receptor here comes from a donor aged 40 or older with multiple myeloma.

This clonotype was observed at least ten times. This rearrangement joins TRBV24-1 to TRBJ2-1, with 12 bases aligning to TRBD2. CDR1 is KGHDR and CDR2 is SFDVKD in the germline V gene. There are 17 residues in the CDR3. V dropped 3 bases and J dropped 8; count of bases not matched to a gene: 10. The chain's CDR3 is CATSDSTLAGGDHEQFF. CDR3 DNA sequence: TGTGCCACCAGTGATAGTACCCTAGCGGGAGGGGACCATGAGCAGTTCTTC.

This clonotype was seen ten or more times. V usage is TRBV7-3 and J usage is TRBJ2-1; a possible D gene is TRBD2 (6 bases). V dropped 2 bases and J dropped 4 bases, with 12 bases sitting between them. Per the germline V gene, CDR1 is SGHTA and CDR2 is FQGTGA. This CDR3 region has 15 residues. The chain's CDR3 is CASSLQASAYNEQFF. CDR3 nucleotides: TGTGCCAGCAGCTTACAGGCTAGCGCTTACAATGAGCAGTTCTTC.

This clonotype has at least ten counts. V is TRBV18 and J is TRBJ1-1, with D tentatively TRBD1 (6 bases). The CDR3 is 13 amino acids. Germline CDR1 reads KGHSH; CDR2 reads LQKENI. V gave up 3 bases and J gave up 1 base, with 6 bases separating them. The CDR3 sequence: CASSPTGNTEAFF. CDR3 nucleotide sequence: TGTGCCAGCTCACCGACAGGGAACACTGAAGCTTTCTTT.

This clonotype was seen a few times. The CDR3 loop reads CASGAKAFF. For the CDR3, the DNA is TGCGCCAGCGGAGCGAAAGCTTTCTTT. V is TRBV5-1 and J is TRBJ1-1; D uncertain. The germline CDR1 and CDR2 sequences are SGHRS and YFSETQ. Trimming removed 7 bases at V and 9 bases at J, with 7 bases between. This CDR3 region has 9 residues.

Only a few counts were recorded for this clonotype. The chain couples TRBV28 to TRBJ2-6, with D hard to call. Trimming took 6 bases from V and 2 from J, leaving 11 bases between them. Germline-derived CDR1 and CDR2 are MDHEN and SYDVKM. The CDR3 sequence is 15 residues long. The CDR3 DNA reads as TGTGCCAGCAGCTCATACTCGGCTGGGGCCAACGTCCTGACTTTC. Translating it yields CASSSYSAGANVLTF.

In this sample, this clonotype turned up many times. The chain recombines TRBV11-2 with TRBJ2-1, with a tentative D call TRBD2 (5 bases). The CDR3 loop spans 15 amino acids. Trimming cost V 4 bases and J 6 bases, with 16 bases left between them. Germline V CDR1 and CDR2: SGHAT, FQNNGV. The CDR3 region is CASSSIGFLANEQFF. CDR3 DNA sequence: TGTGCCAGCAGCTCTATTGGGTTTCTAGCCAATGAGCAGTTCTTC. The variable domain in full, completed from reference TRBV11-2 and TRBJ2-1, reads EAGVAQSPRYKIIEKRQSVAFWCNPISGHATLYWYQQILGQGPKLLIQFQNNGVVDDSQLPKDRFSAERLKGVDSTLKIQPAKLEDSAVYLCASSSIGFLANEQFFGPGTRLTVL.

This clonotype was seen repeatedly, ten times or more. Written as DNA, the CDR3 is TGTGCCAGCAGCCTTGTACAGAGTTTTAATAGCAATCAGCCCCAGCATTTT. Amino acid sequence: CASSLVQSFNSNQPQHF. This chain joins TRBV12-3 or TRBV12-4 and TRBJ1-5; D gene ambiguous. The V gene lost 6 bases and the J gene lost 0 bases, with 18 bases spanning the gap. The CDR3 runs to 17 residues.

This clonotype was picked up many times. This chain uses TRBV5-1 with TRBJ2-3; no clear D. V was trimmed by 0 bases and J by 5 bases, leaving 10 bases between them. CDR1 and CDR2 from the germline V gene are SGHRS and YFSETQ. The CDR3 length is 14 residues. In nucleotides, the CDR3 is TGCGCCAGCAGCTTGGGGAGTACGAGAGATACGCAGTATTTT. As protein: CASSLGSTRDTQYF.

The rearrangement links TRBV7-2 to TRBJ1-5; D might be TRBD1 (5 bases). In germline, CDR1 is SGHTA, CDR2 FQGNSA. The germline V and J ends were trimmed by 8 bases and 0 bases, with 14 bases remaining between them. This CDR3 is 15 amino acids long. The CDR3 loop reads CASGWTTDSNQPQHF. Written as DNA, the CDR3 is TGTGCCAGCGGGTGGACAACAGATAGCAATCAGCCCCAGCATTTT.

The rearrangement joins TRBV20-1 to TRBJ2-3; D gene uncertain. Germline values: CDR1 DFQATT, CDR2 SNEGSKA (reference sequence). The CDR3 length is 14 residues. Trimming took off 2 bases at V and 0 bases at J, with 9 bases between the two ends. CDR3 in amino acids: CSARPETSTDTQYF. Written as DNA, the CDR3 is TGCAGTGCTAGACCAGAGACTAGCACAGATACGCAGTATTTT.

The table lists this clonotype with many counts. V and J are TRBV20-1 and TRBJ2-7, with unresolved D. The CDR3 consists of 13 residues. Trimming pared 5 bases from V and 2 bases from J, leaving 13 bases between. CDR1 and CDR2 from the germline V gene are DFQATT and SNEGSKA (reference sequence). The CDR3 reads CSAGRTLAYEQYF. DNA for the CDR3: TGCAGTGCTGGTCGGACGTTAGCCTACGAGCAGTACTTC.

This clonotype was observed at least ten times. CDR3 in DNA: TGTGCCAGCAGCGTAGAGAACACCGGGGAGCTGTTTTTT. It yields the protein CASSVENTGELFF. The genes are TRBV9 and TRBJ2-2; D not resolved. The V gene lost 0 bases and the J gene lost 1 base, with 1 base spanning the gap. This CDR3 has 13 residues. Germline values: CDR1 SGDLS, CDR2 YYNGEE.

This clonotype was picked up many times. This chain joins TRBV5-1 and TRBJ1-4, with no clear D. Germline values: CDR1 SGHRS, CDR2 YFSETQ. The CDR3 spans 15 residues. Trimming took off 4 bases at V and 0 bases at J, with 10 bases between the two ends. The CDR3 sequence is CASSLLASTNEKLFF. For the CDR3, the DNA is TGCGCCAGCAGCCTCTTGGCCTCAACTAATGAAAAACTGTTTTTT. The full variable domain, rest sourced from reference TRBV5-1 and TRBJ1-4, is KAGVTQTPRYLIKTRGQQVTLSCSPISGHRSVSWYQQTPGQGLQFLFEYFSETQRNKGNFPGRFSGRQFSNSRSEMNVSTLELGDSALYLCASSLLASTNEKLFFGSGTQLSVL.

Turning to this clonotype: Sequence at one end of the junction differs from germline and may be a read error. The chain uses TRBV7-2 and TRBJ2-7; 12 bases line up with TRBD2. In germline, CDR1 is SGHTA, CDR2 FQGNSA. This CDR3 is 16 amino acids long. The CDR3 coding sequence is TGTGCCGGCAGCTTCCGGACTAGCGGGATAGGAGTCGAGCAGTACTTC. Amino acids: CAGSFRTSGIGVEQYF.

Many counts were recorded for this clonotype. The chain combines TRBV7-9 with TRBJ2-7, with TRBD2 as a possible D gene (5 bases). The CDR3 is 13 amino acids. Germline assignment: CDR1 SEHNR and CDR2 FQNEAQ (reference sequence). The germline V and J ends were trimmed by 6 bases and 6 bases, with 15 bases remaining between them. The CDR3 DNA reads as TGTGCCAGCAGGTCCGGGCCCCGGGGCGAGCAGTACTTC. The encoded protein is CASRSGPRGEQYF.

This clonotype has at least ten counts. CDR3 DNA: TGCAGTGTTGGAGGACAGGCCAACCCCCGCTATGGCTACACCTTC. It codes for CSVGGQANPRYGYTF. This chain uses TRBV20-1 with TRBJ1-2; 7 bases are a match to TRBD1. V lost 7 bases to trimming and J lost 4 bases; unmatched junction nucleotides: 15. Germline CDR1 DFQATT, CDR2 SNEGSKA (reference sequence). CDR3 length: 15 amino acids.

As to this clonotype: This likely comes from a read error, as the CDR3 has no conserved phenylalanine or tryptophan at its end. The chain links TRBV7-9 to TRBJ2-1; D not resolved. V shed 8 bases and J shed 4 bases, with 9 bases lying between them. This CDR3 is 12 amino acids long. The germline V gene encodes CDR1 SEHNR and CDR2 FQNEAQ (reference sequence). Here the CDR3 DNA reads TGTGCCAGCGCAATAGGATACAATGAGCAGTTCCTC. Protein sequence: CASAIGYNEQFL.

This clonotype came up many times. V is TRBV9 and J is TRBJ2-5, with TRBD2 matching 10 bases. Looked up from germline, CDR1 is SGDLS and CDR2 is YYNGEE. The CDR3 is 18 residues long. Trimming at V came to 0 bases and at J to 2 bases, leaving 10 bases not matched to a gene. In DNA form, the CDR3 reads TGTGCCAGCAGCGTAGGAAACTCGGGACTAGCGTCGCAAGAGACCCAGTACTTC. It yields the protein CASSVGNSGLASQETQYF.

This clonotype was observed at least ten times. The CDR3 DNA follows: TGCGCCAGCAGCTCAAACAGGGATGATTATACTGAAGCTTTCTTT. Amino acid sequence: CASSSNRDDYTEAFF. J is TRBJ1-1 and V is TRBV5-1, with D perhaps TRBD1 (6 bases). V was trimmed by 3 bases and J by 5 bases, leaving 17 bases between them. The CDR3 length is 15 residues. Germline V gives CDR1 SGHRS, CDR2 YFSETQ.

This clonotype was detected many times. The chain links TRBV7-9 to TRBJ1-6, with D perhaps TRBD1 (6 bases). Per germline, CDR1 SEHNR and CDR2 FQNEAQ (reference sequence). Trimming removed 1 base from V and 3 bases from J, with 16 bases in between. CDR3 length: 18 amino acids. The CDR3 spells CASSLVGGRGVYNSPLHF. The DNA of the CDR3 is TGTGCCAGCAGCTTAGTCGGGGGCAGGGGAGTCTATAATTCACCCCTCCACTTT.

In its sample, this clonotype was seen many times. V gene TRBV29-1 combines with J gene TRBJ1-1, with TRBD1 matching 9 bases. J lost 6 bases, V lost 6 bases, and 8 bases had no gene match. The CDR3 loop spans 13 amino acids. Germline-derived CDR1 and CDR2 are SQVTM and ANQGSEA. This CDR3 reads CSVKGTGWSEAFF. The CDR3 DNA reads TGCAGCGTAAAAGGGACAGGGTGGTCTGAAGCTTTCTTT.

The chain carries TRBV29-1 and TRBJ1-2; a weak D match, TRBD1 (5 bases). The CDR3 covers 12 residues. CDR1 SQVTM and CDR2 ANQGSEA come from the germline V gene. Deletions cut 6 bases from V and 0 bases from J, with 8 bases between. The CDR3 nucleotides are TGCAGCGTGGGACGGGCTAACTATGGCTACACCTTC. Translated, it gives CSVGRANYGYTF.

This clonotype has a count of ten or more. The chain couples TRBV28 to TRBJ2-2; 9 bases are shared with TRBD1. V trimming: 3 bases; J trimming: 4 bases; junction bases outside the gene matches: 9. From germline, CDR1 is MDHEN and CDR2 SYDVKM. CDR3 length: 17 residues. The CDR3 DNA is TGTGCCAGCAGTTTCTCTCCGGGACAGGGAAGCACCGGGGAGCTGTTTTTT. It codes for CASSFSPGQGSTGELFF.

This clonotype has more than one count but fewer than ten. The junction shows a germline mismatch at one end, possibly a read error. The chain has TRBV4-1 and TRBJ1-5, with unresolved D. The germline V gene has CDR1 MGHRA and CDR2 YSYEKL. This CDR3 is 15 amino acids long. In nucleotides, the CDR3 is TGCGCCAGCATCCAAGATAGTAGAGGACATCAGCCCCAGCATTTT. Translating gives CASIQDSRGHQPQHF.

The chain carries TRBV5-6 and TRBJ1-5; D not certain. This CDR3 region has 12 residues. CDR1 SGHDT and CDR2 YYEEEE come from the germline V gene. V lost 2 bases to trimming and J lost 5 bases, with 5 bases between them. The CDR3 loop reads CASSLIDQPQHF. The CDR3 coding sequence is TGTGCCAGCAGCTTAATTGATCAGCCCCAGCATTTT.

The table lists this clonotype with many counts. The J gene is TRBJ2-2, the V gene TRBV12-5; D not certain. The V gene's germline CDR1 is LGHNT and CDR2 FRNRAP. The CDR3 is 14 amino acids. With 7 bases removed from V and 0 bases from J, the gap between germline ends came to 9 bases. The CDR3 reads CASVGLANTGELFF. DNA of the CDR3: TGTGCTAGTGTCGGTCTAGCGAACACCGGGGAGCTGTTTTTT.

In its sample, this clonotype was seen a few times. This may come from a read error, since a much larger clone is one base off. J is TRBJ2-5 and V is TRBV28; 8 bases fit TRBD2. The J segment lost 2 bases and the V segment lost 5 bases, leaving 4 bases of the junction unmatched. Germline CDR1 and CDR2: MDHEN and SYDVKM. The CDR3 contains 14 residues. The CDR3 DNA is TGTGCCAGCAGTGAACTAGCGGTTCAAGAGACCCAGTACTTC. It codes for CASSELAVQETQYF.

This clonotype was detected a few times. The conserved final phenylalanine or tryptophan is absent from the CDR3, which likely points to a read error. The V gene is TRBV6-6, the J gene TRBJ1-1; tentatively, D is TRBD1 (5 bases). The CDR3 covers 12 residues. Germline loops: CDR1 MNHNY, CDR2 SVGAGI (reference sequence). The chain's CDR3 is CGGGEVNTEAFL. CDR3 sequence (DNA): TGTGGCGGGGGTGAGGTGAACACTGAAGCTTTCCTT.

This clonotype was seen a handful of times. A much larger clone lies a single base off, so this may be a read error. This chain joins TRBV29-1 and TRBJ1-2; TRBD1 agrees at 7 bases. The CDR3 totals 13 residues. V dropped 8 bases and J dropped 8; count of bases not matched to a gene: 14. The germline V gene has CDR1 SQVTM and CDR2 ANQGSEA. The CDR3 region is CSSRDSGVLGYTF. CDR3 nucleotide sequence: TGCAGCTCCCGGGACAGTGGTGTATTAGGCTACACCTTC.

This clonotype was observed at least ten times. The rearrangement links TRBV6-6 to TRBJ2-5; perhaps TRBD2 as D (5 bases). The germline V gene encodes CDR1 MNHNY and CDR2 SVGAGI (reference sequence). The CDR3 totals 19 residues. Trimming stripped 6 bases from V and 2 bases from J, with 28 bases between. The chain's CDR3 is CASSPKERTEPTRQETQYF. The DNA of the CDR3 is TGTGCCAGCAGCCCCAAGGAGCGGACGGAGCCAACCCGACAAGAGACCCAGTACTTC.

This clonotype was detected ten times or more. The CDR3 DNA reads TGTGCCAGCAGTTCTCGGGAGGGAAATTCACCCCTCCACTTT. Protein sequence: CASSSREGNSPLHF. The J gene is TRBJ1-6, the V gene TRBV12-3 or TRBV12-4, with D uncertain. Trimming shortened V by 4 bases and J by 7 bases, and 11 bases separated the two germline ends. The CDR3 is made up of 14 amino acids.